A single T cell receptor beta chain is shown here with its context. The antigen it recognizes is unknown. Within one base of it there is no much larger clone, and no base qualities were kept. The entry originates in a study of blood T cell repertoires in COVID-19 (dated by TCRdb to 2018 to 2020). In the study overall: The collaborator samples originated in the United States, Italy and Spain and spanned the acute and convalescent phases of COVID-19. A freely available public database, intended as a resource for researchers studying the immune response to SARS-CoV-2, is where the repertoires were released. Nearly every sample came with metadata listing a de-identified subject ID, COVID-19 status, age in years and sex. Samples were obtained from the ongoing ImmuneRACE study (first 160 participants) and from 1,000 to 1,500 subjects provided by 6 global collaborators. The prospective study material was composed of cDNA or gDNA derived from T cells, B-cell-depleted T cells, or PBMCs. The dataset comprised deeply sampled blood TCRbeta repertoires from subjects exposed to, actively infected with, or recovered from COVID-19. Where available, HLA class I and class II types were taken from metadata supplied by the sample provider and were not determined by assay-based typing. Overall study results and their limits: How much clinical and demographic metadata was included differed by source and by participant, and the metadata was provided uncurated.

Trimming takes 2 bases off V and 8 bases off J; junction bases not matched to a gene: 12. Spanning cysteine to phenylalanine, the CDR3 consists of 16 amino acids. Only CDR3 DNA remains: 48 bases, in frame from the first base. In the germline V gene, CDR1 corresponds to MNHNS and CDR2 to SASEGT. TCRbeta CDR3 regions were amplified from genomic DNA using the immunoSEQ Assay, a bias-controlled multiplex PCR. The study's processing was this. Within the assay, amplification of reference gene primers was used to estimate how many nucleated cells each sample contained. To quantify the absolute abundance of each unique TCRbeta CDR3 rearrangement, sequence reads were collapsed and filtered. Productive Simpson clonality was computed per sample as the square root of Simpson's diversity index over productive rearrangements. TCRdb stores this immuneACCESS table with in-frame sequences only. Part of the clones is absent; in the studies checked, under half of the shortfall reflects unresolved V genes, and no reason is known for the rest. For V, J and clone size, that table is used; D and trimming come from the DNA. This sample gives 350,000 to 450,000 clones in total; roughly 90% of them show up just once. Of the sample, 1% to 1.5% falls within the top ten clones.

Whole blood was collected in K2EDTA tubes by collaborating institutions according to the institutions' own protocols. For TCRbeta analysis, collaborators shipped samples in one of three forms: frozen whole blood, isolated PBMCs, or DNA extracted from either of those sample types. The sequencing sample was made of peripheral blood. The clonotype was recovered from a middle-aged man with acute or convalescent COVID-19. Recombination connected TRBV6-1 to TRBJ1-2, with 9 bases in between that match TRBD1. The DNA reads TGTGCCAGCAGTGAATCTGCCGACAGGGGGATAGGGGGCTACACCTTC. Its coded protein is CASSESADRGIGGYTF.